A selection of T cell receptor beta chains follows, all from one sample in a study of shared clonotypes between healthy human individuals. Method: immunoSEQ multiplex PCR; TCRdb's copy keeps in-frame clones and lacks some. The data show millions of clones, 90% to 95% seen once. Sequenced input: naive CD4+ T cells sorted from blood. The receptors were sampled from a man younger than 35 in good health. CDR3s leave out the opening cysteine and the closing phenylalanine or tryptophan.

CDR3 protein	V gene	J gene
ASSQSRQGSSASTDTQY	TRBV16	TRBJ2-3
ASSLIRNTEAF	TRBV5-1	TRBJ1-1
ASSQIWGRDEQY	TRBV5-4	TRBJ2-7
ASTGAVGDTEAF	TRBV6-6	TRBJ1-1
AWRSAKNIQY	TRBV30	TRBJ2-4
ASSPSRLGTGELF	TRBV18	TRBJ2-2
AWSVQVPVTQY	TRBV30	TRBJ2-3
ASQTGTGETQY	TRBV5-1	TRBJ2-5
ASSPSDGGNQPQH	TRBV2	TRBJ1-5
ASSLEGFNSPLH	TRBV5-6	TRBJ1-6
TSSQLDRETHEQF	TRBV1	TRBJ2-1
ASRPVTQANTGELF	TRBV2	TRBJ2-2
ASRVGTSGIRRSYEQY	TRBV2	TRBJ2-7
ASSNLAGGFGTDTQY	TRBV9	TRBJ2-3
ASGPRDRHREEQY	TRBV28	TRBJ2-7
ASRTDFEAF	TRBV28	TRBJ1-1
ASSLLPRGNEQF	TRBV27	TRBJ2-1
ATQLLGSNQPQH	TRBV6-5	TRBJ1-5
ASSLHRGLSNQPQH	TRBV7-8	TRBJ1-5
ASSHGHETGCTDTQY	TRBV4-1	TRBJ2-3
ASSLGPFPEGRYNEQF	TRBV11-2	TRBJ2-1
ASSVTSGRPETDTQY	TRBV25-1	TRBJ2-3
ASSLAASWTSGGQNYNEQF	TRBV7-2	TRBJ2-1
SARAKGVQF	TRBV20-1	TRBJ2-1
ATSSSAGIRTDTQY	TRBV18	TRBJ2-3
ASSRTAGGSNQPQH	TRBV5-6	TRBJ1-5
ASSRDAYRGSPLH	TRBV6-5	TRBJ1-6
ASSLGRLNTGELF	TRBV7-8	TRBJ2-2
ASSYTGVGHTEAF	TRBV6-5	TRBJ1-1
ASSVTGTPEAF	TRBV6-5	TRBJ1-1
AWSVQGISYGYT	TRBV30	TRBJ1-2
ASSLVGTETQY	TRBV5-1	TRBJ2-5
ASSGQGRWNTEAF	TRBV6-1	TRBJ1-1
ASSLGTGNNSPLH	TRBV5-1	TRBJ1-6
AINRDREYTGELF	TRBV10-3	TRBJ2-2